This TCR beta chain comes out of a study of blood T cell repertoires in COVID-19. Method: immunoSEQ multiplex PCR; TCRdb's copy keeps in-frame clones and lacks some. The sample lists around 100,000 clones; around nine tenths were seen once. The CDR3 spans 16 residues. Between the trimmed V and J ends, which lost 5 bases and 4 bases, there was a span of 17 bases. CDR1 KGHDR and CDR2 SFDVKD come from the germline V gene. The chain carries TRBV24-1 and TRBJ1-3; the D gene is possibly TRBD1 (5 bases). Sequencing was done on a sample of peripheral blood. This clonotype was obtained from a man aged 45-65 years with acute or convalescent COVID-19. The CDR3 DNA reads TGTGCCACCAGTGCGGCGTCCGGGGGGAGCGGAAACACCATATATTTT. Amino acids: CATSAASGGSGNTIYF.